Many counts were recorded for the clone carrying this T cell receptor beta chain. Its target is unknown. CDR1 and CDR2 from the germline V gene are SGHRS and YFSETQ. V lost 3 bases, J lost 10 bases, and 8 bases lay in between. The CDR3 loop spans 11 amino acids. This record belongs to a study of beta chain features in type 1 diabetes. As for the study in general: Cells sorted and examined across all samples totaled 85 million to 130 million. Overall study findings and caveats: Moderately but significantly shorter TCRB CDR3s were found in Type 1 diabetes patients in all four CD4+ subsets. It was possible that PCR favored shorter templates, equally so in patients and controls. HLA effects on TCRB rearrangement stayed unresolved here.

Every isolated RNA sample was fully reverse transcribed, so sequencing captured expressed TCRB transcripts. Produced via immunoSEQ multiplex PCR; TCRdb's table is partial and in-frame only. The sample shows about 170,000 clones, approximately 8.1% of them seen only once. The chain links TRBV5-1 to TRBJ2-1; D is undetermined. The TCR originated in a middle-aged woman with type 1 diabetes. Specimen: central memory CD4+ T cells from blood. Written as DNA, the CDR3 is TGCGCCAGCAGCTCCTTAGAAGAGCAGTTCTTC. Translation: CASSSLEEQFF.